Below, 17 T cell receptor beta chains from the same sample are listed, as sequenced in a study of T-cell memory formation after mild COVID-19. From the 5' RACE reads, TCRdb called clonotypes with MiXCR, one entry per CDR3 protein. The sample yields 260,000 or so distinct CDR3 sequences, 15% to 20% seen once. Sequenced input: PBMCs or a T cell subset sorted from them (not recorded which). These receptors originate from a man younger than 35 who had mild COVID-19 (a few samples of this study predate the infection). Cell type and time point are not known.

The chain is built from TRBV6-2 or TRBV6-3 and TRBJ2-1, with TRBD2 identical over 8 bases. V shed 11 bases and J 6 bases; nucleotides not matched to a gene: 6. Germline V gene sequence: CDR1 MNHEY, CDR2 SVGEGT. There are 12 residues in the CDR3. This CDR3 reads CACGGFGNEQFF. In nucleotides, the CDR3 is TGTGCCTGCGGGGGGTTTGGCAATGAGCAGTTCTTC.

The chain's CDR3 is CASSLVAGGGNYEQYF. Written as DNA, the CDR3 is TGTGCCAGCAGCTTAGTCGCCGGCGGGGGTAACTACGAGCAGTACTTC. The V gene is TRBV11-2, the J gene TRBJ2-7; 7 nucleotides match TRBD2. Germline V gene sequence: CDR1 SGHAT, CDR2 FQNNGV. V shed 1 base, J shed 3 bases, and the junction held 9 bases outside the gene matches. The CDR3 spans 16 residues.

The rearrangement joins TRBV4-3 to TRBJ2-3, with D possibly being TRBD1 or TRBD2 (7 bases each). The CDR3 runs 18 residues. Germline-derived CDR1 and CDR2 are LGHNA and YSLEER. V gave up 3 bases and J gave up 0 bases, with 19 bases separating them. CDR3 sequence: CASSHRRQGGPSTDTQYF. The CDR3 DNA follows: TGCGCCAGCAGCCATAGAAGGCAGGGGGGGCCTAGCACAGATACGCAGTATTTT.

In its sample, this clonotype was seen a few times. This chain joins TRBV20-1 and TRBJ2-1; TRBD2 agrees at 7 bases. Germline CDR1 DFQATT, CDR2 SNEGSKA (reference sequence). This CDR3 comprises 14 residues. With V trimmed by 5 bases and J by 7 bases, 11 bases remained unmatched. The CDR3: CSAQAGRGLNEQFF. CDR3 sequence (DNA): TGCAGTGCTCAAGCGGGGAGAGGGCTGAATGAGCAGTTCTTC.

The rearrangement uses TRBV28 and TRBJ1-2; D might be TRBD1 (6 bases). V shed 11 bases and J shed 4 bases, with 17 bases lying between them. The germline V gene has CDR1 MDHEN and CDR2 SYDVKM. CDR3 length: 13 amino acids. CDR3 sequence reads: CAVQLTGAYGYTF. The CDR3 nucleotides are TGTGCCGTACAACTTACGGGGGCCTATGGCTACACCTTC.

This clonotype was picked up a small number of times. The chain joins TRBV29-1 to TRBJ2-1, with 10 bases that match TRBD2. CDR3 size: 16 residues. Trimming at V came to 0 bases and at J to 4 bases, leaving 6 bases not matched to a gene. Germline V lookup: CDR1 SQVTM, CDR2 ANQGSEA. CDR3 in DNA: TGCAGCGTTGAAGATTGGGAGCGGGGGGGATACAATGAGCAGTTCTTC. It yields the protein CSVEDWERGGYNEQFF.

A few counts support this clonotype. The rearrangement links TRBV6-5 to TRBJ2-1; 7 nucleotides agree with TRBD1. This CDR3 has 16 residues. The trim removed 2 bases at V and 4 bases at J, leaving 8 bases unmatched. Germline lookup yields CDR1 MNHEY and CDR2 SVGAGI. This chain's CDR3 is CASSYSGQGVYNEQFF. CDR3 nucleotides: TGTGCCAGCAGTTACAGCGGCCAGGGGGTATACAATGAGCAGTTCTTC.

This clonotype turned up a few times. The gene calls are TRBV7-2 and TRBJ2-2; TRBD1 agrees at 10 bases. The CDR3 contains 17 residues. The J segment lost 7 bases and the V segment lost 2 bases, leaving 10 bases of the junction unmatched. Germline loops: CDR1 SGHTA, CDR2 FQGNSA. This chain's CDR3 is CASSLTGQGHGSGELFF. CDR3 sequence (DNA): TGTGCCAGCAGCTTAACGGGACAGGGGCATGGTAGCGGGGAGCTGTTTTTT.

This sequence joins TRBV21-1 and TRBJ2-3; the table assigns TRBD1, which was not confirmed against the DNA. TRBV21-1 is an annotated pseudogene. The CDR3 spans 17 residues. CDR3 bases: TGTGCCAGCAGCAAAGGTGGGACAGGAGCAATCACAGATACGCAGTATTTT. Translated, it gives CASSKGGTGAITDTQYF.

The chain carries TRBV4-1 and TRBJ1-5; possibly TRBD1 for D (6 bases). Trimming took off 0 bases at V and 0 bases at J, with 15 bases between the two ends. The CDR3 is 18 amino acids. Germline CDR1 reads MGHRA; CDR2 reads YSYEKL. CDR3 sequence: CASSQEVAGANSNQPQHF. The CDR3 DNA sequence: TGCGCCAGCAGCCAAGAGGTTGCAGGGGCGAATAGCAATCAGCCCCAGCATTTT.

The V call is TRBV4-1, the J call TRBJ2-7; the D gene is possibly TRBD2 (7 bases). The CDR3 runs to 14 residues. Trimming removed 5 bases at V and 6 bases at J, with 17 bases between. The germline V gene encodes CDR1 MGHRA and CDR2 YSYEKL. The CDR3 loop is CASSFRGAGREQYF. CDR3 nucleotide sequence: TGCGCCAGCAGCTTCCGGGGGGCCGGACGCGAGCAGTACTTC.

This clonotype was seen a handful of times. The chain's CDR3 is CASIRDSNQPQHF. The CDR3 nucleotides read TGTGCCAGCATTCGGGACAGCAATCAGCCCCAGCATTTT. V usage is TRBV2 and J usage is TRBJ1-5; possible D gene TRBD1, 5 bases. V lost 7 bases, J lost 1 base, and 8 bases lay in between. The CDR3 covers 13 residues. Germline CDR1 SNHLY, CDR2 FYNNEI.

DNA of the CDR3: TGTGCCAGCAGTGTCACCGGGGCCCAAGAGACCCAGTACTTC. It specifies CASSVTGAQETQYF. The V and J genes are TRBV25-1 and TRBJ2-5; D may match TRBD1 or TRBD2 (5 bases each). The CDR3 is 14 residues long. Germline lookup yields CDR1 MGHDK and CDR2 SYGVNS. The V end lost 4 bases, the J end lost 1 base, and 10 bases lay between the germline ends.

The table lists this clonotype with a few counts. The rearrangement joins TRBV15 to TRBJ1-6; no reliable D call. This CDR3 has 14 residues. Deletions cut 1 base from V and 6 bases from J, with 7 bases between. Germline CDR1 reads LNHNV; CDR2 reads YYDKDF (reference sequence). This CDR3 is CATSRGRTNSPLHF. The CDR3 DNA sequence: TGTGCCACCAGCAGAGGCCGGACTAATTCACCCCTCCACTTT.

The genes are TRBV7-9 and TRBJ1-1, with TRBD1 matching 7 bases. The CDR3 consists of 14 residues. After removal of 5 bases from V and 8 bases from J, the junction contained 11 bases not matched to a gene. From germline, CDR1 is SEHNR and CDR2 FQNEAQ (reference sequence). The CDR3 loop is CASSQSGQPLEAFF. CDR3 coding DNA: TGTGCCAGCAGCCAGTCGGGACAGCCGCTCGAAGCTTTCTTT.

Only a few counts were recorded for this clonotype. This chain joins TRBV10-3 and TRBJ2-5; D is perhaps TRBD1 (5 bases). The CDR3 spans 13 residues. The germline V and J ends were trimmed by 3 bases and 0 bases, with 5 bases remaining between them. Germline lookup yields CDR1 ENHRY and CDR2 SYGVKD. The CDR3 here is CAISEQDQETQYF. CDR3 DNA sequence: TGTGCCATCAGTGAACAGGACCAAGAGACCCAGTACTTC.

A few counts support this clonotype. J is TRBJ2-7 and V is TRBV20-1; tentatively, D is TRBD1 (5 bases). Between the trimmed V and J ends, which lost 4 bases and 0 bases, there was a span of 10 bases. Germline V gives CDR1 DFQATT, CDR2 SNEGSKA (reference sequence). The CDR3 totals 13 residues. CDR3 loop: CSAKRQLSYEQYF. CDR3 bases: TGCAGTGCTAAAAGACAGCTCTCCTACGAGCAGTACTTC.